What follows are 12 T cell receptor beta chains derived from one specimen sequenced in a study of T cells in Graves' hyperthyroidism and ophthalmopathy. The source material, RNA transcripts, was used to amplify TCR beta CDR3 regions. Using the HTBI primer set, a first-round RT-PCR was run on the TCR CDR3. TCRdb passed the multiplex PCR reads through MiXCR, listing each CDR3 protein once. Of a few hundred thousand distinct CDR3 sequences listed, approximately 22% are singletons. Source material: blood. The source of these receptors is a woman in her sixties or seventies with Graves' ophthalmopathy.

This clonotype was seen more than once but under ten times. The rearrangement links TRBV6-4 to TRBJ1-4; maybe TRBD1 (5 bases). The length of the CDR3 is 15 residues. V was pared by 4 bases and J by 8 bases, with 17 bases between. Germline V CDR1 and CDR2: MRHNA, SNTAGT. The CDR3 DNA reads TGTGCCAGCAGTGGGGTTAGGGGAAGAGGAGAAAAACTGTTTTTT. Its translation is CASSGVRGRGEKLFF.

This clonotype has just a few counts. The chain uses TRBV7-2 and TRBJ2-2, with no clear D. This CDR3 spans 16 amino acids. The germline gives CDR1 SGHTA, CDR2 FQGNSA. V lost 5 bases to trimming and J lost 3 bases, with 16 bases between them. DNA of the CDR3: TGTGCCAGCAGCGACGTACGGGTTGGGGACACCGGGGAGCTGTTTTTT. As protein: CASSDVRVGDTGELFF.

Only a few counts were recorded for this clonotype. The CDR3 protein is CASSPQGEVGAFF. The CDR3 nucleotides are TGTGCCAGCAGCCCCCAGGGGGAGGTTGGAGCTTTCTTT. This chain connects TRBV7-9 to TRBJ1-1, with 7 positions matching TRBD1. This CDR3 spans 13 amino acids. Per germline, CDR1 SEHNR and CDR2 FQNEAQ (reference sequence). V was pared by 5 bases and J by 10 bases, with 10 bases of the junction left unmatched.

This clonotype was detected a few times. This chain uses TRBV10-3 with TRBJ2-5, with D possibly being TRBD1 (6 bases). CDR1 and CDR2 (germline): ENHRY, SYGVKD. The CDR3 covers 14 residues. The V gene lost 6 bases and the J gene lost 5 bases, with 16 bases spanning the gap. CDR3 DNA sequence: TGTGCCATCAGGGCAGGGGTGCAAGGGGAGACCCAGTACTTC. Translating gives CAIRAGVQGETQYF.

At least ten counts were recorded for this clonotype. The chain has TRBV28 and TRBJ2-2; 8 bases fit TRBD2. J was trimmed by 6 bases and V by 3 bases; bases with no gene match: 9. The germline V gene has CDR1 MDHEN and CDR2 SYDVKM. This CDR3 is built from 16 residues. The CDR3 protein is CASSFPSGSLSGELFF. The CDR3 nucleotides read TGTGCCAGCAGTTTTCCCAGCGGGAGTTTATCCGGGGAGCTGTTTTTT.

The V gene is TRBV20-1, the J gene TRBJ2-1; 8 bases are a match to TRBD1. The germline gives CDR1 DFQATT, CDR2 SNEGSKA (reference sequence). This CDR3 is 16 amino acids long. The V and J ends lost 1 base and 1 base, in that order; junction bases with no gene match: 6. The CDR3 region is CSARVETGVSYNEQFF. The CDR3 DNA reads TGCAGTGCTAGAGTTGAGACAGGGGTTTCCTACAATGAGCAGTTCTTC.

This clonotype was detected ten times or more. The gene calls are TRBV7-8 and TRBJ1-1; no definite D call. With 1 base removed from V and 1 base from J, the gap between germline ends came to 10 bases. CDR1 and CDR2 from the germline V gene are SGHVS and FQNEAQ. The CDR3 covers 15 residues. CDR3 in amino acids: CASSLGAIENTEAFF. In nucleotides, the CDR3 is TGTGCCAGCAGCTTAGGGGCGATAGAGAACACTGAAGCTTTCTTT.

This clonotype has just a few counts. The chain has TRBV7-6 and TRBJ2-5; no definite D call. This CDR3 has 15 residues. The V end was cut by 2 bases, the J end by 0 bases, with 10 bases between. CDR1 and CDR2 (germline): SGHVS, FNYEAQ. The CDR3 DNA sequence: TGTGCCAGCAGCTTAATCGCGGATTACCAAGAGACCCAGTACTTC. Translation: CASSLIADYQETQYF.

This clonotype was seen more than once but under ten times. V usage is TRBV6-1 and J usage is TRBJ2-1; 11 bases align to TRBD1. Germline trimming cut 8 bases from V and 4 bases from J; bases unmatched to any gene: 7. Germline-derived CDR1 and CDR2 are MNHNS and SASEGT. CDR3 length: 15 residues. The CDR3 region is CASRSGQGVYNEQFF. As DNA, the CDR3 is TGTGCCAGCCGGTCGGGACAGGGGGTTTACAATGAGCAGTTCTTC.

A few counts support this clonotype. The chain has TRBV30 and TRBJ2-1; D remains unclear. This CDR3 has 12 amino acids. The germline CDR1 and CDR2 sequences are GTSNPN and SVGIG (reference sequence). Trimming took off 3 bases at V and 9 bases at J, with 12 bases between the two ends. This CDR3 reads CAWSPDWREQFF. CDR3 bases: TGTGCCTGGAGCCCTGACTGGCGTGAGCAGTTCTTC. The whole variable domain, remainder taken from reference TRBV30 and TRBJ2-1, is SQTIHQWPATLVQPVGSPLSLECTVEGTSNPNLYWYRQAAGRGLQLLFYSVGIGQISSEVPQNLSASRPQDRQFILSSKKLLLSDSGFYLCAWSPDWREQFFGPGTRLTVL.

The chain combines TRBV19 with TRBJ2-2, with a weak D call TRBD1 (5 bases). The CDR3 sequence is 16 residues long. Germline values: CDR1 LNHDA, CDR2 SQIVND (reference sequence). V gave up 5 bases and J gave up 6 bases, with 19 bases separating them. The CDR3 reads CASSPLGHARAGELFF. CDR3 coding DNA: TGTGCCAGTAGTCCCCTCGGACACGCGAGAGCCGGGGAGCTGTTTTTT.

The chain links TRBV9 to TRBJ1-5; D ambiguous. The CDR3 covers 12 residues. Germline assignment: CDR1 SGDLS and CDR2 YYNGEE. V gave up 7 bases and J gave up 9 bases, with 14 bases separating them. The CDR3 nucleotides are TGTGCCAGCGGTGGGGTGTTGGTGCCCCAGCATTTT. Its protein product is CASGGVLVPQHF.